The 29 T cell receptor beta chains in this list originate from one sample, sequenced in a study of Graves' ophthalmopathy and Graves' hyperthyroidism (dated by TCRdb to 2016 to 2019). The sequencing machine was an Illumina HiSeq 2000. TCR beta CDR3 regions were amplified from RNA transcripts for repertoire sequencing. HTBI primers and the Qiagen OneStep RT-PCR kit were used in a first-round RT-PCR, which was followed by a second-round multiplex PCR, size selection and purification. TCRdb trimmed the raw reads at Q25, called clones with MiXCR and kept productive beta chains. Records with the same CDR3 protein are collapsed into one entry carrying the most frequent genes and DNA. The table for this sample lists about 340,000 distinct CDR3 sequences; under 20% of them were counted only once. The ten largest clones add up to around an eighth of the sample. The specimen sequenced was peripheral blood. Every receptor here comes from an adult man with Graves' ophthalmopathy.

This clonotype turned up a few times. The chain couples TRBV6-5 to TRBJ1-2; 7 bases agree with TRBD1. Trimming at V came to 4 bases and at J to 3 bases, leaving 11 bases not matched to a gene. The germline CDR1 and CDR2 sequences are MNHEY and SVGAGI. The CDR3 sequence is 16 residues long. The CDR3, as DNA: TGTGCCAGCAGTTCCGGGACAGCAACTGCGCACTATGGCTACACCTTC. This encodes CASSSGTATAHYGYTF.

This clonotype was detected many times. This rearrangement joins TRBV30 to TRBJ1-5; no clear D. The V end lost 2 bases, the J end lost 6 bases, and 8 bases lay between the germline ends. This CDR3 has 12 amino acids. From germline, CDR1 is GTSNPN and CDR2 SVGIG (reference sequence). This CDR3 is CAWSRPGQPQHF. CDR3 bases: TGTGCCTGGAGTCGCCCCGGTCAGCCCCAGCATTTT.

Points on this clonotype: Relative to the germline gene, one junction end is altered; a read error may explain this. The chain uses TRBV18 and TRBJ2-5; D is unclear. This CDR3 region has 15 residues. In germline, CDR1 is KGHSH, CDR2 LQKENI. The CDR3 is CASSPLSSGWETQYF. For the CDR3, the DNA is TGTGCCAGCTCGCCACTATCCAGTGGGTGGGAGACCCAGTACTTC. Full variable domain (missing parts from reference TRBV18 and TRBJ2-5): NAGVMQNPRHLVRRRGQEARLRCSPMKGHSHVYWYRQLPEEGLKFMVYLQKENIIDESGMPKERFSAEFPKEGPSILRIQQVVRGDSAAYFCASSPLSSGWETQYFGPGTRLLVL.

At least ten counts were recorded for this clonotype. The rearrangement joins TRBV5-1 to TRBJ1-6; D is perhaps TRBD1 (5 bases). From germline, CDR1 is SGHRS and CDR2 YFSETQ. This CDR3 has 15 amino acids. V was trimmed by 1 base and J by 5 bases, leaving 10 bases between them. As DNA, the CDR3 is TGCGCCAGCAGCTTGTCCCCGGACAATAATTCACCCCTCCACTTT. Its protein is CASSLSPDNNSPLHF.

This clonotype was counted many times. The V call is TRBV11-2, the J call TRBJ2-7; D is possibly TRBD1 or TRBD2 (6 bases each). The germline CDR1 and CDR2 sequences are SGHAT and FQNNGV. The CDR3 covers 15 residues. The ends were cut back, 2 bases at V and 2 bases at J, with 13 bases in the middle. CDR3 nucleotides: TGTGCCAGCAGCTTAACGGAGGGGGTGCCCTACGAGCAGTACTTC. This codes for CASSLTEGVPYEQYF.

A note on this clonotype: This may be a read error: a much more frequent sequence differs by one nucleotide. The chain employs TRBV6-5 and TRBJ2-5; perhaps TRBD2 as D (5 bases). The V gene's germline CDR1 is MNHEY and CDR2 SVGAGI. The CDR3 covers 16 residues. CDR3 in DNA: TGTGCCAGCAGCTTAGACGGACTTCCGTACCAAGAGACCCCGTACTTC. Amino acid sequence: CASSLDGLPYQETPYF.

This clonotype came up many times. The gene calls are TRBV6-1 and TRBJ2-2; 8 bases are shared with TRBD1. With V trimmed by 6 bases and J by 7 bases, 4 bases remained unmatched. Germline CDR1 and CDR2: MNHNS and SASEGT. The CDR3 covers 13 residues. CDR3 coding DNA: TGTGCCAGCAGAGACAGGGGAGTCGGGGAGCTGTTTTTT. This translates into CASRDRGVGELFF.

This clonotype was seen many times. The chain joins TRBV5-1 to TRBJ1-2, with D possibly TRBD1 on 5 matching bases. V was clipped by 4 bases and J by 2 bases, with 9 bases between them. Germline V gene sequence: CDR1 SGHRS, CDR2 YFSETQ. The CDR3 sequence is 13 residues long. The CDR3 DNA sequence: TGCGCCAGCAGCCGGGGGGACAACTATGGCTACACCTTC. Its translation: CASSRGDNYGYTF.

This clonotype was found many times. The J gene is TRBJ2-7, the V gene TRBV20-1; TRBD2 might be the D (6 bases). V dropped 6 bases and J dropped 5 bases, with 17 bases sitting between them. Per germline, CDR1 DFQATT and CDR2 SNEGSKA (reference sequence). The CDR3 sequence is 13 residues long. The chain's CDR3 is CSASRDGTDEQYF. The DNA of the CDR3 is TGCAGTGCGAGCAGGGACGGGACTGACGAGCAGTACTTC.

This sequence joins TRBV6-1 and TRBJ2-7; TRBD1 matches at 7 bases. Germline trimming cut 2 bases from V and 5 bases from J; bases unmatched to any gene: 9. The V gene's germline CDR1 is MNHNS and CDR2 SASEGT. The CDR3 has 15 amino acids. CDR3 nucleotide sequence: TGTGCCAGCAGTGAAACTCCAGGGGGTGGCGACGAGCAGTACTTC. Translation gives CASSETPGGGDEQYF.

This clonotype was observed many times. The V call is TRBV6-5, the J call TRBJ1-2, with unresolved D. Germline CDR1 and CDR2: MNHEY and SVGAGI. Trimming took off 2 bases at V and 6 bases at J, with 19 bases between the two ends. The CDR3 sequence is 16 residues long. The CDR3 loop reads CASSYTSGRPIHGYTF. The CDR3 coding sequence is TGTGCCAGCAGTTACACGTCCGGCAGGCCGATCCATGGCTACACCTTC.

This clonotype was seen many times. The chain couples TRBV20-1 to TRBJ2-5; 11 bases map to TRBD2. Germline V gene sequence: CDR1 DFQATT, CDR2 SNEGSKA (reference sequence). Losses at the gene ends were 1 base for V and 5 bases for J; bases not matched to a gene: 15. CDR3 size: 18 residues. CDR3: CSARVGIGLAGGLETQYF. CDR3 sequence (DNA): TGCAGTGCTAGAGTCGGAATTGGGCTAGCGGGGGGCCTGGAGACCCAGTACTTC.

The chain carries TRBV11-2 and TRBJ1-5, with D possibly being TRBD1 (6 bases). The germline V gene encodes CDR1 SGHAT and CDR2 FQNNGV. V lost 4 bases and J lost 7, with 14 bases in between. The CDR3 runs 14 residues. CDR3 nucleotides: TGTGCCAGCAGCTCCACAGGGACGGGCCAGCCCCAGCATTTT. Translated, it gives CASSSTGTGQPQHF.

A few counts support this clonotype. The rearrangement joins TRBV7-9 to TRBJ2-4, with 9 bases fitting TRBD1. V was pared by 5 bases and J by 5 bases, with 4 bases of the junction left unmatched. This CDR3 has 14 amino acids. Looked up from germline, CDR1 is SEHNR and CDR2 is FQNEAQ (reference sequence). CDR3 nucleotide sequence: TGTGCCAGCAGCCAAAGGACAGGGGAAAACATTCAGTACTTC. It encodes CASSQRTGENIQYF.

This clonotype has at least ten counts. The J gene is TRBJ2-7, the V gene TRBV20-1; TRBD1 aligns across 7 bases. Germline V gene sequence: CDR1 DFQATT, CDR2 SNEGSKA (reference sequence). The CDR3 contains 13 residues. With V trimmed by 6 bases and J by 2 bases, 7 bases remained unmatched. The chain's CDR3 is CSATGTVTYEQYF. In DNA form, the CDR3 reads TGCAGTGCCACCGGGACAGTTACCTACGAGCAGTACTTC.

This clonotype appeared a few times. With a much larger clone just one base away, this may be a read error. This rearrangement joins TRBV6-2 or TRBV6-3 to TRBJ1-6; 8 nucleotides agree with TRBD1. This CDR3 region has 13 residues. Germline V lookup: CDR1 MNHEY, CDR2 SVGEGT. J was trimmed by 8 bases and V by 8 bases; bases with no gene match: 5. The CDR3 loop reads CASCWTGYSPLHF. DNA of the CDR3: TGTGCCAGCTGTTGGACAGGGTATTCACCCCTCCACTTT.

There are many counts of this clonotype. The chain's CDR3 is CASSTYRGRAYEQYF. As DNA, the CDR3 is TGTGCCAGCAGCACCTACAGGGGGCGCGCCTACGAGCAGTACTTC. The chain joins TRBV11-2 to TRBJ2-7, with TRBD1 matching over 9 bases. The J segment lost 2 bases and the V segment lost 5 bases, leaving 7 bases of the junction unmatched. From germline, CDR1 is SGHAT and CDR2 FQNNGV. The CDR3 has 15 residues.

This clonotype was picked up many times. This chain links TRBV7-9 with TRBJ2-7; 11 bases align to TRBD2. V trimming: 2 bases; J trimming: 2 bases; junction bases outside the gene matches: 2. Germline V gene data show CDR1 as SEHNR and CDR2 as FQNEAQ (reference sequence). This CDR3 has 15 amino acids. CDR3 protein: CASSLPSGGTYEQYF. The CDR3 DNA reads TGTGCCAGCAGCTTACCTAGCGGGGGGACCTACGAGCAGTACTTC.

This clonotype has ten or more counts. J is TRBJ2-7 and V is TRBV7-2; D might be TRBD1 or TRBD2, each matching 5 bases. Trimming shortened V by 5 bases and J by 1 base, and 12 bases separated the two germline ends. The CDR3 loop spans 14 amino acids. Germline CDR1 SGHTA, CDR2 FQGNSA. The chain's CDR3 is CASSVDSGSYEQYF. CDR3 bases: TGTGCCAGCAGCGTCGACAGCGGTTCCTACGAGCAGTACTTC. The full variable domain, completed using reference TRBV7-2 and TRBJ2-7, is GAGVSQSPSNKVTEKGKDVELRCDPISGHTALYWYRQSLGQGLEFLIYFQGNSAPDKSGLPSDRFSAERTGGSVSTLTIQRTQQEDSAVYLCASSVDSGSYEQYFGPGTRLTVT.

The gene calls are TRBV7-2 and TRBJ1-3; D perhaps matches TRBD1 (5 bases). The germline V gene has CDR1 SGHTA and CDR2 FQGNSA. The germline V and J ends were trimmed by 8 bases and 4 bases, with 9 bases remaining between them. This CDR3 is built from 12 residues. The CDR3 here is CASGTAGNTIYF. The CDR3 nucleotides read TGTGCCAGCGGGACCGCCGGAAACACCATATATTTT.

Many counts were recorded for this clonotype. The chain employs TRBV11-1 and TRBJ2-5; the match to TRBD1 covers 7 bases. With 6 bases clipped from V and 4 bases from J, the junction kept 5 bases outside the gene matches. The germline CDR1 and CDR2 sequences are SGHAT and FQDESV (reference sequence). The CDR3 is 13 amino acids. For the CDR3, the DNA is TGTGCCAGCAGACCTGGGACAGCAGAGACCCAGTACTTC. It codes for CASRPGTAETQYF. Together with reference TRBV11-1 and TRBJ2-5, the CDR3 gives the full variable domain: EAEVAQSPRYKITEKSQAVAFWCDPISGHATLYWYRQILGQGPELLVQFQDESVVDDSQLPKDRFSAERLKGVDSTLKIQPAELGDSAMYLCASRPGTAETQYFGPGTRLLVL.

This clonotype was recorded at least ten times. DNA for the CDR3: TGTGCCAGCAGTTACGGACAGGGTGACACTGAAGCTTTCTTT. It translates to CASSYGQGDTEAFF. This chain connects TRBV6-5 to TRBJ1-1; 8 bases map to TRBD1. This CDR3 is built from 14 residues. The germline V gene encodes CDR1 MNHEY and CDR2 SVGAGI. Trimming took 2 bases from V and 3 from J; bases not matched to a gene: 2.

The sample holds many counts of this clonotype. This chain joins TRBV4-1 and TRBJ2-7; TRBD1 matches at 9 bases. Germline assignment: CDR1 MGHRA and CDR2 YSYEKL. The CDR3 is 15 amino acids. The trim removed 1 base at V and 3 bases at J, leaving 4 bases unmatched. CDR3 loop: CASSQGGTGLYEQYF. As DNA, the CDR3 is TGCGCCAGCAGCCAAGGAGGGACAGGGCTCTACGAGCAGTACTTC.

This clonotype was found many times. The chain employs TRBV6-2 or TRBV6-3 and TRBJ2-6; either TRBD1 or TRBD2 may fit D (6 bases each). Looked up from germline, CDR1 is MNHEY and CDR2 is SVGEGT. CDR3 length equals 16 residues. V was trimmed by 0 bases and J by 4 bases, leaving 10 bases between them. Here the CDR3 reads CASSYSEGDGANVLTF. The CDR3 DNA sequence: TGTGCCAGCAGTTACTCGGAGGGGGACGGGGCCAACGTCCTGACTTTC.

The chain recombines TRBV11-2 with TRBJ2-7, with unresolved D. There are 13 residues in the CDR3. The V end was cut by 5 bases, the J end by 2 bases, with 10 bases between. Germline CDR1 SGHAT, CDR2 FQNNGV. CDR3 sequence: CASSPVLAYEQYF. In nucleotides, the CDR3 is TGTGCCAGCAGCCCCGTGCTGGCCTACGAGCAGTACTTC.

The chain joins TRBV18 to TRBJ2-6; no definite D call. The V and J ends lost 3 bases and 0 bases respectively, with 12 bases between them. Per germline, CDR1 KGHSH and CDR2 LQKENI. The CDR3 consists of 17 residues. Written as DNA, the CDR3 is TGTGCCAGCTCACCCAGTCCCCCACCCTCTGGGGCCAACGTCCTGACTTTC. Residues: CASSPSPPPSGANVLTF.

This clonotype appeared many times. Here the CDR3 reads CASSRRTANQPQHF. The CDR3 bases are TGCGCCAGCAGCCGCAGGACGGCCAATCAGCCCCAGCATTTT. V gene TRBV4-1 combines with J gene TRBJ1-5; no clear D. Trimming cost V 4 bases and J 3 bases, with 10 bases left between them. The germline CDR1 and CDR2 sequences are MGHRA and YSYEKL. There are 14 residues in the CDR3.

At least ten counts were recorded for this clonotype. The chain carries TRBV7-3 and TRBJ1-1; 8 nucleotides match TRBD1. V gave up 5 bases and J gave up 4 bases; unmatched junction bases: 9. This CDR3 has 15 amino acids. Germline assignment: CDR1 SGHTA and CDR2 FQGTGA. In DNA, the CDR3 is TGTGCCAGCAGCCCGCAGGGGGCGCAGAGCACTGAAGCTTTCTTT. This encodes CASSPQGAQSTEAFF.

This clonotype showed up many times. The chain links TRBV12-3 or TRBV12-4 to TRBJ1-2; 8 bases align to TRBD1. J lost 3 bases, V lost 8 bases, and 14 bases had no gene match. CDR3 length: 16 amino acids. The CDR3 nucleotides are TGTGCCAGCCTTAGGGTGTTGGACAGGGCGGACTATGGCTACACCTTC. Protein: CASLRVLDRADYGYTF.